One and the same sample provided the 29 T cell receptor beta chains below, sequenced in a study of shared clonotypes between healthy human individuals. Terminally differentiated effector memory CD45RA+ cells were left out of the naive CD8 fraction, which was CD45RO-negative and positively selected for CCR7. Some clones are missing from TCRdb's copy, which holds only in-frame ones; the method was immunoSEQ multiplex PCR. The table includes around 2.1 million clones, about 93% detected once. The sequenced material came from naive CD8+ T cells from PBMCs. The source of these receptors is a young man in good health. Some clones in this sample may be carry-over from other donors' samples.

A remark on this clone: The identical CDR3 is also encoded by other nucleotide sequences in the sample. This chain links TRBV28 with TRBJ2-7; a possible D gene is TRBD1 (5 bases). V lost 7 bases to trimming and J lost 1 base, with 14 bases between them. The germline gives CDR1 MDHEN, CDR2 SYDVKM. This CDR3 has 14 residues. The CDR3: CASKRNRRSYEQYF. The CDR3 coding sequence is TGTGCCAGCAAAAGGAACAGGCGTTCCTACGAGCAGTACTTC.

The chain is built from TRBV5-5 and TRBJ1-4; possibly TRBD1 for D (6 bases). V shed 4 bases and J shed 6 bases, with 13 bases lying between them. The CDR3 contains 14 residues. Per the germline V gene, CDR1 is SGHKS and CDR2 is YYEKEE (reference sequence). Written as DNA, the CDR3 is TGTGCCAGCAGCCCACAGGGTATATATGAAAAACTGTTTTTT. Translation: CASSPQGIYEKLFF.

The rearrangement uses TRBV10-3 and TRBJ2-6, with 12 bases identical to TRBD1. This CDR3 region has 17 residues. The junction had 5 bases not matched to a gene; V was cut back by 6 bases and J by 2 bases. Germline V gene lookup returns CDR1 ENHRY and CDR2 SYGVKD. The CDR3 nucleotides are TGTGCCATCAGCCCGGGACAGGGGGCGACTGGGGCCAACGTCCTGACTTTC. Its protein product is CAISPGQGATGANVLTF.

The DNA of the CDR3 is TGTGCCAGCAGCAACGCCGGCAGGGTAGTCCACGAGCAGTACTTC. Protein product: CASSNAGRVVHEQYF. The chain couples TRBV5-6 to TRBJ2-7; TRBD1 is a possible D gene (5 bases). Trimming cost V 4 bases and J 5 bases, with 19 bases left between them. Germline V gene sequence: CDR1 SGHDT, CDR2 YYEEEE. The CDR3 contains 15 residues.

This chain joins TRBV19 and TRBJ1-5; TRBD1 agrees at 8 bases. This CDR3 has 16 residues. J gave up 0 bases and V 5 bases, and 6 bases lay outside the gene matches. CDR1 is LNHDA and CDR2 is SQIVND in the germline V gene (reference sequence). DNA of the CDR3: TGTGCCAGTAGTCTCCTGACAGGGGATAGCAATCAGCCCCAGCATTTT. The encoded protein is CASSLLTGDSNQPQHF.

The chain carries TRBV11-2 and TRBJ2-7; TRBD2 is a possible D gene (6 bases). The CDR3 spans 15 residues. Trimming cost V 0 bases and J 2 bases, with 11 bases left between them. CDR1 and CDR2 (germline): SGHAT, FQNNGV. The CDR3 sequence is CASSLDRRGPYEQYF. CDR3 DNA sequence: TGTGCCAGCAGCTTAGATCGGAGGGGACCCTACGAGCAGTACTTC.

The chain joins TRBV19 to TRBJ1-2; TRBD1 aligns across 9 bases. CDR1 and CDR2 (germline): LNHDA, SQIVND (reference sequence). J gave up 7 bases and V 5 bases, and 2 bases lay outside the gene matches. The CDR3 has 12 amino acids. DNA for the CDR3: TGTGCCAGTAGTCGGGACAGGGTTGGCTACACCTTC. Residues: CASSRDRVGYTF.

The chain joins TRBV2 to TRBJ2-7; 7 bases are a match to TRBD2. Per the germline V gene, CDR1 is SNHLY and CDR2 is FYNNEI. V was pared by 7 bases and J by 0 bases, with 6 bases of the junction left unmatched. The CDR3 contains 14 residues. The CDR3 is CASILTSFSYEQYF. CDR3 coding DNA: TGTGCCAGCATTCTGACTAGCTTCTCCTACGAGCAGTACTTC.

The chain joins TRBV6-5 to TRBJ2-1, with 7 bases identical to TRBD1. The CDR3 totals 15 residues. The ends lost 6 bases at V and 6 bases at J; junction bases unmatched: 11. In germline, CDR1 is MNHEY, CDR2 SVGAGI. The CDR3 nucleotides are TGTGCCAGCAGCGCCTACGACAGGGCGTCCAATGAGCAGTTCTTC. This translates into CASSAYDRASNEQFF.

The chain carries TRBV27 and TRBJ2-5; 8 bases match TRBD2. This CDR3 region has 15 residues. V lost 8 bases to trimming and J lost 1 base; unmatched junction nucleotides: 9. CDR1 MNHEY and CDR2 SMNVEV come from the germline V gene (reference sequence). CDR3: CASRRRGRSQETQYF. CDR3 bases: TGTGCCAGCCGCCGGCGCGGGAGGTCCCAAGAGACCCAGTACTTC.

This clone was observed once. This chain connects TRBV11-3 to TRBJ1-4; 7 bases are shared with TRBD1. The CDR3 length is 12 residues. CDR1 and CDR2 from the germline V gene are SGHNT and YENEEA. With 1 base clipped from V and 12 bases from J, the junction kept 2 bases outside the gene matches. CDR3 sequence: CASSLGGTELFF. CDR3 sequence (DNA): TGTGCCAGCAGCTTAGGGGGGACAGAACTGTTTTTT.

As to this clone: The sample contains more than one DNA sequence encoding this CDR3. The CDR3 reads CASRLAGGSNEQFF. CDR3 nucleotides: TGTGCCAGCCGCCTAGCGGGAGGTAGCAATGAGCAGTTCTTC. The genes are TRBV27 and TRBJ2-1; 11 bases are a match to TRBD2. This CDR3 is built from 14 residues. Trimming took 8 bases from V and 6 from J; bases not matched to a gene: 6. CDR1 and CDR2 (germline): MNHEY, SMNVEV (reference sequence).

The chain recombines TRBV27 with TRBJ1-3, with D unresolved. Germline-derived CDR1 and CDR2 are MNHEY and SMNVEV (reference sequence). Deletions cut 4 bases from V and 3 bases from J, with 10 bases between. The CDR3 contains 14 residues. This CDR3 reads CASSSQAFGNTIYF. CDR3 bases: TGTGCCAGCAGTTCCCAGGCGTTTGGAAACACCATATATTTT.

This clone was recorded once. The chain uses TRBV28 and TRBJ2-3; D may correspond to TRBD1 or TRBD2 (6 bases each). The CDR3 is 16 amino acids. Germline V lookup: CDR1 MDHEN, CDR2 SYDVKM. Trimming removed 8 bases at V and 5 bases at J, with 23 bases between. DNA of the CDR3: TGTGCCAGCTCCCCCCTATGGGGGGCGGGCTTAGATACGCAGTATTTT. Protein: CASSPLWGAGLDTQYF.

Here the CDR3 reads CASSIGDRGYGYTF. The CDR3 DNA reads TGTGCCAGTAGTATAGGGGACAGGGGCTATGGCTACACCTTC. The chain uses TRBV19 and TRBJ1-2; 10 bases map to TRBD1. V shed 1 base, J shed 4 bases, and the junction held 0 bases outside the gene matches. Germline V gene sequence: CDR1 LNHDA, CDR2 SQIVND (reference sequence). This CDR3 comprises 14 residues.

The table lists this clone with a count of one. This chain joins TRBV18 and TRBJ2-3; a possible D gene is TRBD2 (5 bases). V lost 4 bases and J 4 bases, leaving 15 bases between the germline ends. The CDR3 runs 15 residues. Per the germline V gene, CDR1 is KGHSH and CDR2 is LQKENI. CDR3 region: CASSLLEVFADTQYF. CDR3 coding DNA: TGTGCCAGCTCACTACTAGAGGTTTTCGCAGATACGCAGTATTTT.

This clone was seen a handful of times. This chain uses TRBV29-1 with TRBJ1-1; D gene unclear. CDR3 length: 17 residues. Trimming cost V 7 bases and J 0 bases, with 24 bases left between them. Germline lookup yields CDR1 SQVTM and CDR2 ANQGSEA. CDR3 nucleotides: TGCAGCGCCTATCACCCCCCGGTGGCCCAGATGAACACTGAAGCTTTCTTT. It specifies CSAYHPPVAQMNTEAFF. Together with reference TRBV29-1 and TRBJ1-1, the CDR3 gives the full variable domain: SAVISQKPSRDICQRGTSLTIQCQVDSQVTMMFWYRQQPGQSLTLIATANQGSEATYESGFVIDKFPISRPNLTFSTLTVSNMSPEDSSIYLCSAYHPPVAQMNTEAFFGQGTRLTVV.

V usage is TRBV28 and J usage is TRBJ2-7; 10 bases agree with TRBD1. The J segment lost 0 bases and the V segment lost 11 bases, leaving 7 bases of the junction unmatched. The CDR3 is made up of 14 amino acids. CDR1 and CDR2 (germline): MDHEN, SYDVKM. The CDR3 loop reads CAGGTGDSSYEQYF. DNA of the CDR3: TGTGCCGGCGGGACAGGGGACAGCTCCTACGAGCAGTACTTC.

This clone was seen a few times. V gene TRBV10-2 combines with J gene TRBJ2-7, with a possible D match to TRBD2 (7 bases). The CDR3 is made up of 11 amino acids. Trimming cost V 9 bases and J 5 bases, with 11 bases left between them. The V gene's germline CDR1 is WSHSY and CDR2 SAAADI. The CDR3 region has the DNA TGCGCCAGTGGGGGGGCCCACGAGCAGTACTTC. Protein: CASGGAHEQYF.

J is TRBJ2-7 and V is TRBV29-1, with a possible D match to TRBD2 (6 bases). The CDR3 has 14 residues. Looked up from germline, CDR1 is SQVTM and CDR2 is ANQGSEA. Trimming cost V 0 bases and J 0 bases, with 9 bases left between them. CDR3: CSVEDGGDSYEQYF. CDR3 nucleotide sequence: TGCAGCGTTGAAGACGGGGGTGACTCCTACGAGCAGTACTTC.

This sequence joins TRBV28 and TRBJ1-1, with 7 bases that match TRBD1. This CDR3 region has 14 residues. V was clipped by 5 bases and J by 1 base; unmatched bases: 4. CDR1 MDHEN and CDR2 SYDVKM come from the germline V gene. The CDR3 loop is CASSKGAGNTEAFF. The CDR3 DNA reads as TGTGCCAGCAGTAAGGGGGCCGGGAACACTGAAGCTTTCTTT.

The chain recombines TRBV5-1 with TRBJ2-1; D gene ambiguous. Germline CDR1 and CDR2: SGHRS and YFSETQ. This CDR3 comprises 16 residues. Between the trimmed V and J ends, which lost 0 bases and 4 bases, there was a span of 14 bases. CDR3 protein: CASSLETGADYNEQFF. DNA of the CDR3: TGCGCCAGCAGCTTGGAGACCGGAGCCGATTACAATGAGCAGTTCTTC.

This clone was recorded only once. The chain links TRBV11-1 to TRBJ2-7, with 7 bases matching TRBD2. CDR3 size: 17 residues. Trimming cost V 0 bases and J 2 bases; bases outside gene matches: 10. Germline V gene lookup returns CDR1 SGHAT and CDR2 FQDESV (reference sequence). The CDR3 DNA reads TGTGCCAGCAGCTTAGCCGCGGGCAGGGAGGGGACCTACGAGCAGTACTTC. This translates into CASSLAAGREGTYEQYF. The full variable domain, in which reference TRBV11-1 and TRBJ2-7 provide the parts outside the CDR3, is EAEVAQSPRYKITEKSQAVAFWCDPISGHATLYWYRQILGQGPELLVQFQDESVVDDSQLPKDRFSAERLKGVDSTLKIQPAELGDSAMYLCASSLAAGREGTYEQYFGPGTRLTVT.

The CDR3 reads CSRESNTEAFF. The CDR3 coding sequence is TGCAGCAGGGAGTCGAACACTGAAGCTTTCTTT. The gene calls are TRBV20-1 and TRBJ1-1; D perhaps matches TRBD1 (5 bases). Germline V gene sequence: CDR1 DFQATT, CDR2 SNEGSKA (reference sequence). This CDR3 is 11 amino acids long.

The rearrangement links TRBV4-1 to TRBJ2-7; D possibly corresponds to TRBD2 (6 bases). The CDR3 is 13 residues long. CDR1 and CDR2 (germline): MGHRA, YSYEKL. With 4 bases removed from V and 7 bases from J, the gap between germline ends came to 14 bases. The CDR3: CASSPPGRHEQYF. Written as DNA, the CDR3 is TGCGCCAGCAGCCCCCCCGGGAGACATGAGCAGTACTTC.

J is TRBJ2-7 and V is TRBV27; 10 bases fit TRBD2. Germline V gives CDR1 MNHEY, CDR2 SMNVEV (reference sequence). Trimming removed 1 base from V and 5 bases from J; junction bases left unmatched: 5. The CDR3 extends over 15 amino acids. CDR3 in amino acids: CASSLFRTSGDEQYF. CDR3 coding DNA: TGTGCCAGCAGTTTATTCCGGACTAGCGGAGACGAGCAGTACTTC.

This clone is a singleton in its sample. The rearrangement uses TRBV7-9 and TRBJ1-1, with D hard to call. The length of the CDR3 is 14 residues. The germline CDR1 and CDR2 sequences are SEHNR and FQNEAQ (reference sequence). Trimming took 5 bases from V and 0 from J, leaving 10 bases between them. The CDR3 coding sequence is TGTGCCAGCAGCCCCCGGGTGGTGAACACTGAAGCTTTCTTT. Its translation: CASSPRVVNTEAFF.

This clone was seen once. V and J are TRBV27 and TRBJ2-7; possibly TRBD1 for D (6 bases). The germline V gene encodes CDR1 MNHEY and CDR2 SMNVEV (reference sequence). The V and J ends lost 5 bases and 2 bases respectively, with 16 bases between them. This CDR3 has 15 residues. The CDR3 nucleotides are TGTGCCAGCAGTCCACACCAGGGACAACCCTACGAGCAGTACTTC. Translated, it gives CASSPHQGQPYEQYF.

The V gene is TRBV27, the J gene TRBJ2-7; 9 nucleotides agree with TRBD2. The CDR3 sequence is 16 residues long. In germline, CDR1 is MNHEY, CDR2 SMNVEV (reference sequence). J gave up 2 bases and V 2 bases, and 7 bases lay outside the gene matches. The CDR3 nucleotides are TGTGCCAGCAGTTTAGGCTATGGCGGGAGGGCCTACGAGCAGTACTTC. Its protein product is CASSLGYGGRAYEQYF.